Below, 27 T cell receptor beta chains from the same sample are listed, as sequenced in a study of Ad26.COV2.S vaccination and SARS-CoV-2 variants (dated by TCRdb to the early 2020s). Library creation used the immunoSEQ multiplex PCR assay. In its TCRdb copy, this immuneACCESS table keeps in-frame sequences only and misses some clones. Where compared with another copy, unresolved V genes explain less than half of these, and the others have no known cause. This sample holds 120,000 to 150,000 clones; 70% to 90% were observed only once. Together, the top ten hold 5% of the sample. The sample's time point label is to be understood as: individuals recovered from natural SARS-CoV-2 infection. The sample in question was peripheral blood, obtained after recovery from COVID-19. The source is a human donor who had recovered from COVID-19.

The chain has TRBV27 and TRBJ2-3, with D perhaps TRBD2 (7 bases). Trimming left V 7 bases short and J 4 bases short, with 21 bases between. CDR3 length equals 16 residues. Germline V gene lookup returns CDR1 MNHEY and CDR2 SMNVEV (reference sequence). The chain's CDR3 is CASKFGGEGVSDTQYF. DNA for the CDR3: TGTGCCAGCAAGTTCGGCGGGGAGGGGGTGTCAGATACGCAGTATTTT.

The chain uses TRBV9 and TRBJ1-2; D call uncertain. The CDR3 sequence is 17 residues long. V gave up 0 bases and J gave up 4 bases, with 19 bases separating them. Germline V gene lookup returns CDR1 SGDLS and CDR2 YYNGEE. This CDR3 reads CASSVEATASSLYGYTF. CDR3 nucleotide sequence: TGTGCCAGCAGCGTAGAAGCGACCGCTTCGTCTCTCTATGGCTACACCTTC.

The V gene is TRBV3-1 (or the pseudogene TRBV3-2), the J gene TRBJ1-6, with D unclear. The V gene's germline CDR1 is LGHDT and CDR2 YNNKEL (reference sequence). V gave up 1 base and J gave up 6 bases, with 13 bases separating them. There are 16 residues in the CDR3. This CDR3 is CASSQVTTGPNSPLHF. The CDR3 DNA is TGTGCCAGCAGCCAAGTTACGACGGGCCCTAATTCACCCCTCCACTTT.

The chain has TRBV24-1 and TRBJ2-7; the match to TRBD2 covers 7 bases. In germline, CDR1 is KGHDR, CDR2 SFDVKD. The length of the CDR3 is 15 residues. V trimming: 1 base; J trimming: 3 bases; junction bases outside the gene matches: 5. CDR3 loop: CATSDLSGGHYEQYF. Written as DNA, the CDR3 is TGTGCCACCAGTGATTTATCGGGGGGTCACTACGAGCAGTACTTC.

This clone has only a few counts. The chain links TRBV5-4 to TRBJ1-1; perhaps TRBD1 as D (6 bases). The germline V and J ends were trimmed by 1 base and 8 bases, with 15 bases remaining between them. Germline-derived CDR1 and CDR2 are SGHNT and YYREEE (reference sequence). The length of the CDR3 is 14 residues. CDR3 residues: CASSLLVRGGEAFF. The CDR3 bases are TGTGCCAGCAGCTTGCTGGTCAGGGGAGGAGAAGCTTTCTTT.

The chain carries TRBV5-5 and TRBJ2-1; a weak D match, TRBD1 (6 bases). The germline V and J ends were trimmed by 4 bases and 2 bases, with 16 bases remaining between them. This CDR3 has 16 amino acids. Germline V gives CDR1 SGHKS, CDR2 YYEKEE (reference sequence). CDR3 nucleotides: TGTGCCAGCAGCCCTCAGACAGGCAAAGCCTACAATGAGCAGTTCTTC. Translated: CASSPQTGKAYNEQFF.

The chain recombines TRBV5-1 with TRBJ2-5; D is possibly TRBD1 (6 bases). The V and J ends lost 4 bases and 5 bases respectively, with 18 bases between them. The germline V gene has CDR1 SGHRS and CDR2 YFSETQ. CDR3 length: 15 amino acids. CDR3: CASSGAGVPGETQYF. The DNA of the CDR3 is TGCGCCAGCAGCGGAGCAGGGGTGCCCGGGGAGACCCAGTACTTC.

This clone was picked up one time. The rearrangement uses TRBV6-1 and TRBJ2-7; D is unresolved. V was shortened by 1 base and J by 0 bases, with 7 bases between the two germline ends. Germline V gene sequence: CDR1 MNHNS, CDR2 SASEGT. The length of the CDR3 is 14 residues. CDR3 loop: CASSEGELSYEQYF. The CDR3 DNA reads TGTGCCAGCAGTGAAGGCGAGCTCTCCTACGAGCAGTACTTC.

This clone was counted a single time. The chain uses TRBV12-3 or TRBV12-4 and TRBJ2-1; D gene unclear. V was shortened by 2 bases and J by 6 bases, with 8 bases between the two germline ends. The CDR3 length is 13 residues. The chain's CDR3 is CASSLHQTNEQFF. CDR3 DNA sequence: TGTGCCAGCAGTTTACACCAAACCAATGAGCAGTTCTTC.

This sequence joins TRBV5-1 and TRBJ2-1; tentative D call: TRBD2 (5 bases). The ends were cut back, 4 bases at V and 4 bases at J, with 12 bases in the middle. The CDR3 contains 14 residues. From germline, CDR1 is SGHRS and CDR2 YFSETQ. CDR3 loop: CASSRTALYNEQFF. The CDR3 DNA reads as TGCGCCAGCAGCAGGACTGCCTTATACAATGAGCAGTTCTTC. The entire variable domain, with the rest obtained from reference TRBV5-1 and TRBJ2-1, is as follows: KAGVTQTPRYLIKTRGQQVTLSCSPISGHRSVSWYQQTPGQGLQFLFEYFSETQRNKGNFPGRFSGRQFSNSRSEMNVSTLELGDSALYLCASSRTALYNEQFFGPGTRLTVL.

V is TRBV7-9 and J is TRBJ1-2; D is ambiguous. CDR1 is SEHNR, CDR2 FQNEAQ, per germline (reference sequence). The CDR3 spans 13 residues. V lost 1 base to trimming and J lost 8 bases, with 11 bases between them. The CDR3 spells CASSLVDNLGYTF. The CDR3 DNA reads as TGTGCCAGCAGCTTAGTTGATAATTTGGGCTACACCTTC.

This clone was observed a few times. V is TRBV7-8 and J is TRBJ2-7; D not resolved. V lost 6 bases to trimming and J lost 3 bases, with 6 bases between them. The CDR3 length is 11 residues. In germline, CDR1 is SGHVS, CDR2 FQNEAQ. CDR3 loop: CASSNLYEQYF. The DNA for the CDR3 is TGTGCCAGCAGTAATCTCTACGAGCAGTACTTC.

This clone was detected only once. The chain links TRBV18 to TRBJ1-4; D remains ambiguous. CDR3 length equals 13 residues. Looked up from germline, CDR1 is KGHSH and CDR2 is LQKENI. V was cut by 3 bases and J by 8 bases, with 10 bases left in between. The CDR3: CASSPGLEEKLFF. In DNA form, the CDR3 reads TGTGCCAGCTCACCCGGTTTAGAAGAAAAACTGTTTTTT.

V usage is TRBV4-3 and J usage is TRBJ2-1; 7 bases agree with TRBD2. The CDR3 has 15 amino acids. V shed 2 bases, J shed 4 bases, and the junction held 5 bases outside the gene matches. CDR1 is LGHNA, CDR2 YSLEER, per germline. The chain's CDR3 is CASSQKGSGYNEQFF. The DNA of the CDR3 is TGCGCCAGCAGCCAAAAAGGTAGCGGGTACAATGAGCAGTTCTTC.

This clone has just one count. The V call is TRBV7-2, the J call TRBJ2-5; D gene unclear. Germline V gene data show CDR1 as SGHTA and CDR2 as FQGNSA. The CDR3 loop spans 13 amino acids. V was clipped by 0 bases and J by 4 bases, with 6 bases between them. CDR3 region: CASSLAAAETQYF. The CDR3 DNA reads TGTGCCAGCAGCTTAGCGGCGGCAGAGACCCAGTACTTC.

V and J are TRBV7-6 and TRBJ2-7; D possibly matches TRBD1 or TRBD2 (5 bases each). The CDR3 extends over 15 amino acids. Deletions cut 1 base from V and 3 bases from J, with 13 bases between. Looked up from germline, CDR1 is SGHVS and CDR2 is FNYEAQ. CDR3 amino acids: CASSLVGASLYEQYF. The CDR3 DNA reads TGTGCCAGCAGCTTAGTCGGGGCCTCCCTCTACGAGCAGTACTTC. The full variable domain, completed using reference TRBV7-6 and TRBJ2-7, is GAGVSQSPRYKVTKRGQDVALRCDPISGHVSLYWYRQALGQGPEFLTYFNYEAQQDKSGLPNDRFSAERPEGSISTLTIQRTEQRDSAMYRCASSLVGASLYEQYFGPGTRLTVT.

The CDR3 here is CASSLVSAGAPTDNEQFF. CDR3 nucleotides: TGTGCCAGCAGCTTAGTCTCCGCGGGGGCCCCAACTGATAATGAGCAGTTCTTC. The V call is TRBV7-2, the J call TRBJ2-1, with D possibly TRBD2 on 7 matching bases. Germline V lookup: CDR1 SGHTA, CDR2 FQGNSA. Trimming removed 1 base at V and 7 bases at J, with 23 bases between. This CDR3 has 18 residues.

V usage is TRBV7-2 and J usage is TRBJ2-3; maybe TRBD2 (6 bases). The V end lost 5 bases, the J end lost 2 bases, and 11 bases lay between the germline ends. The CDR3 is 14 amino acids. Germline lookup yields CDR1 SGHTA and CDR2 FQGNSA. CDR3 coding DNA: TGTGCCAGCAGCCCAGGAGGGCACACAGATACGCAGTATTTT. Translated, it gives CASSPGGHTDTQYF.

The chain employs TRBV6-1 and TRBJ2-5, with D perhaps matching TRBD1 (5 bases). Germline V gene sequence: CDR1 MNHNS, CDR2 SASEGT. CDR3 length equals 14 residues. Trimming took 0 bases from V and 3 from J, leaving 8 bases between them. DNA for the CDR3: TGTGCCAGCAGTGAAGCCAGACAGAAAGAGACCCAGTACTTC. The encoded protein is CASSEARQKETQYF.

V and J are TRBV11-2 and TRBJ1-4; D gene uncertain. V lost 1 base, J lost 6 bases, and 12 bases lay in between. CDR3 length equals 15 residues. The V gene's germline CDR1 is SGHAT and CDR2 FQNNGV. The CDR3 DNA follows: TGTGCCAGCAGCTTAGGTTTTGAATGGGATGAAAAACTGTTTTTT. The encoded protein is CASSLGFEWDEKLFF.

The rearrangement links TRBV4-1 to TRBJ2-1; 8 bases fit TRBD2. Germline V lookup: CDR1 MGHRA, CDR2 YSYEKL. The V segment lost 1 base and the J segment 1 base; nucleotides outside the gene matches: 6. The CDR3 is 17 residues long. CDR3 nucleotide sequence: TGCGCCAGCAGCCAAGGGCGGGGGGTCCTATCCTACAATGAGCAGTTCTTC. Residues: CASSQGRGVLSYNEQFF.

The chain recombines TRBV29-1 with TRBJ2-7; maybe TRBD2 (5 bases). This CDR3 contains 13 residues. Trimming removed 7 bases at V and 0 bases at J, with 13 bases between. Per germline, CDR1 SQVTM and CDR2 ANQGSEA. The DNA for the CDR3 is TGCAGCGCAACCGGGAAGAGCTCCTACGAGCAGTACTTC. Protein sequence: CSATGKSSYEQYF.

This chain joins TRBV28 and TRBJ1-4, with D uncertain. Trimming shortened V by 5 bases and J by 7 bases, and 8 bases separated the two germline ends. The germline V gene encodes CDR1 MDHEN and CDR2 SYDVKM. The CDR3 is 12 residues long. The DNA for the CDR3 is TGTGCCAGCAGTAAAGGAGGTGAAAAACTGTTTTTT. Encoded protein: CASSKGGEKLFF.

The chain uses TRBV20-1 and TRBJ2-3; D ambiguous. Trimming shortened V by 6 bases and J by 5 bases, and 0 bases separated the two germline ends. The CDR3 is 8 amino acids. In germline, CDR1 is DFQATT, CDR2 SNEGSKA (reference sequence). For the CDR3, the DNA is TGCAGTGCAGATACGCAGTATTTT. It codes for CSADTQYF.

This chain connects TRBV19 to TRBJ2-1; perhaps TRBD1 as D (5 bases). The CDR3 covers 15 residues. Germline assignment: CDR1 LNHDA and CDR2 SQIVND (reference sequence). Deletions cut 7 bases from V and 2 bases from J, with 15 bases between. The CDR3 reads CASKTAGSAYNEQFF. CDR3 bases: TGTGCCAGTAAAACCGCAGGGTCGGCCTACAATGAGCAGTTCTTC.

This clone showed up just a few times. The rearrangement joins TRBV5-4 to TRBJ1-1; D gene uncertain. The CDR3 is 13 amino acids. The ends were cut back, 1 base at V and 1 base at J, with 5 bases in the middle. Germline V gene data show CDR1 as SGHNT and CDR2 as YYREEE (reference sequence). The chain's CDR3 is CASSLRANTEAFF. The CDR3, as DNA: TGTGCCAGCAGCTTGAGGGCGAACACTGAAGCTTTCTTT. The whole variable domain, filled in from reference TRBV5-4 and TRBJ1-1, reads ETGVTQSPTHLIKTRGQQVTLRCSSQSGHNTVSWYQQALGQGPQFIFQYYREEENGRGNFPPRFSGLQFPNYSSELNVNALELDDSALYLCASSLRANTEAFFGQGTRLTVV.

The chain couples TRBV11-2 to TRBJ1-2; a possible D gene is TRBD1 (6 bases). This CDR3 contains 15 residues. Germline V gene data show CDR1 as SGHAT and CDR2 as FQNNGV. V was cut by 3 bases and J by 4 bases, with 15 bases left in between. CDR3 residues: CASSLGGPGGYGYTF. CDR3 coding DNA: TGTGCCAGCAGCTTGGGGGGCCCCGGGGGCTATGGCTACACCTTC.